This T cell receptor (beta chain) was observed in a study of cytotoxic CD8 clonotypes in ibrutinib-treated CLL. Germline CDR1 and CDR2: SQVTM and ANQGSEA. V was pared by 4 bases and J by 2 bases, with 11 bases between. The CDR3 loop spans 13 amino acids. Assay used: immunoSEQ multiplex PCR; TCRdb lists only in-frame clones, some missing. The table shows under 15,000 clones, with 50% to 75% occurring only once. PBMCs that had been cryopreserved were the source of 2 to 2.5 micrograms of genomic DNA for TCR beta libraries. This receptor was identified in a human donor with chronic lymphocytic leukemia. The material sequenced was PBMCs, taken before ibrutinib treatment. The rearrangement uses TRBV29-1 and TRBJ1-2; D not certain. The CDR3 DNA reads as TGCAGCGTTGCCGCGGTATCCAACTATGGCTACACCTTC. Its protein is CSVAAVSNYGYTF.